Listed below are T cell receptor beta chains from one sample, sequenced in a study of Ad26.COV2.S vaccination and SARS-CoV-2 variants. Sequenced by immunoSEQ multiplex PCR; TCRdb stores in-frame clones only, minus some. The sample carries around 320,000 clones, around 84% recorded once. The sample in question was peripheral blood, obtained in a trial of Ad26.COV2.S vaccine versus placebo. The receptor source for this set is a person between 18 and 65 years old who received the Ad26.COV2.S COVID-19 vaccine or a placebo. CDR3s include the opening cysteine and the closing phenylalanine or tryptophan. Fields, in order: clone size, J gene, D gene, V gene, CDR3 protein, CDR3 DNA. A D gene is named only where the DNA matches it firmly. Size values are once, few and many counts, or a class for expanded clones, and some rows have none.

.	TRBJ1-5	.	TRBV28	CASSLLDRPNQPQHF	TGTGCCAGCAGTTTATTAGACAGGCCGAATCAGCCCCAGCATTTT
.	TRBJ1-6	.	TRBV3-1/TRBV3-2	CASSLSSGVSDSPLHF	TGTGCCAGCAGCCTCTCTTCCGGGGTTTCCGATTCACCCCTCCACTTT
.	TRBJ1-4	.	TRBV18	CASSPPGLAGEKLFF	TGTGCCAGCTCACCACCCGGACTAGCGGGGGAAAAACTGTTTTTT
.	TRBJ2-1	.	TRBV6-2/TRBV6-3	CASSARERHYNEQFF	TGTGCCAGCAGTGCCAGGGAGCGGCACTACAATGAGCAGTTCTTC
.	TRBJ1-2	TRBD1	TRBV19	CASTGGDRSNYGYTF	TGTGCCAGTACCGGGGGGGACAGATCTAACTATGGCTACACCTTC
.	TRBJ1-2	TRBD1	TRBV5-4	CASSSGQFYGYTF	TGTGCCAGCAGCTCGGGACAGTTCTATGGCTACACCTTC
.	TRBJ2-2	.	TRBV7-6	CASSLEGAHTGELFF	TGTGCCAGCAGCTTGGAGGGGGCGCACACCGGGGAGCTGTTTTTT
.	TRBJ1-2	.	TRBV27	CASSLSGSNYGYTF	TGTGCCAGCAGTTTATCGGGCAGTAACTATGGCTACACCTTC
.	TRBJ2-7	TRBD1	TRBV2	CASSIDRVQYF	TGTGCCAGCAGCATAGACAGGGTCCAGTACTTC
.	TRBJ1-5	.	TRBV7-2	CASSSAGFRESNQPQHF	TGTGCCAGCAGCTCCGCAGGGTTCCGGGAAAGCAATCAGCCCCAGCATTTT
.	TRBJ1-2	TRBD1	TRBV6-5	CASSFQGALSGYTF	TGTGCCAGCAGTTTCCAGGGGGCTCTGAGTGGCTACACCTTC
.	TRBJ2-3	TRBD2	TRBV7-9	CASSFRGGDTDTQYF	TGTGCCAGCAGCTTCCGTGGGGGGGACACAGATACGCAGTATTTT
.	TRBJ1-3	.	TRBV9	CASSVNEGTRSDSTGNTIYF	TGTGCCAGCAGCGTAAACGAGGGGACAAGGAGCGACTCCACTGGAAACACCATATATTTT
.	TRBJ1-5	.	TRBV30	CAWSGVNSNQPQHF	TGTGCCTGGAGTGGGGTTAATAGCAATCAGCCCCAGCATTTT
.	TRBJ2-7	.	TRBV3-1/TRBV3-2	CASSPMGVKASEQYF	TGTGCCAGCAGCCCGATGGGGGTTAAGGCCTCCGAGCAGTACTTC
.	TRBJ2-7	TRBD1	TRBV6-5	CASRGMGQGIPEQYF	TGTGCCAGCAGGGGAATGGGACAGGGGATCCCGGAGCAGTACTTC
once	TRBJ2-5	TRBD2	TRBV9	CASSPRLAGVGFFSQETQYF	TGTGCCAGCAGCCCCCGACTAGCGGGGGTGGGTTTTTTTTCCCAAGAGACCCAGTACTTC
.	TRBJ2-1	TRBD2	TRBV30	CAWSPPGTSRNEQFF	TGTGCCTGGAGTCCTCCCGGGACTAGCAGGAATGAGCAGTTCTTC
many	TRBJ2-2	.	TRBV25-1	CASHHVGGELFF	TGTGCCAGCCACCATGTAGGGGGGGAGCTGTTTTTT
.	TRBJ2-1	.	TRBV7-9	CASSLDGTTYNEQFF	TGTGCCAGCAGCTTAGACGGGACAACCTACAATGAGCAGTTCTTC
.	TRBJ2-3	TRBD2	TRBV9	CASSGGLAGGSADTQYF	TGTGCCAGCAGCGGAGGACTAGCGGGGGGGTCAGCAGATACGCAGTATTTT
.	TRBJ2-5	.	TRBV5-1	CASSSGSEMYQETQYF	TGCGCCAGCAGCTCGGGGAGTGAAATGTACCAAGAGACCCAGTACTTC
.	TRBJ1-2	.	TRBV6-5	CASGGTGGGGYTF	TGTGCCAGCGGGGGCACCGGGGGTGGTGGCTACACCTTC
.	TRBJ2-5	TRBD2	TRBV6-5	CASRLAGSETQYF	TGTGCCAGCAGACTAGCGGGGTCTGAGACCCAGTACTTC
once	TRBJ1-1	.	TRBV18	CASSPPQLNTEAFF	TGTGCCAGCTCACCACCACAGTTGAACACTGAAGCTTTCTTT
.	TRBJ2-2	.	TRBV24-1	CATSGFEGGELFF	TGTGCCACCAGTGGTTTCGAGGGTGGGGAGCTGTTTTTT
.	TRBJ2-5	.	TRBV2	CASSPDLKETQYF	TGTGCCAGCAGCCCGGACTTAAAAGAGACCCAGTACTTC
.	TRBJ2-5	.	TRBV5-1	CASSLEGGQETQYF	TGCGCCAGCAGCTTGGAGGGGGGGCAAGAGACCCAGTACTTC
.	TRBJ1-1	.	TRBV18	CASSPLQDTEAFF	TGTGCCAGCTCACCCCTTCAGGACACTGAAGCTTTCTTT
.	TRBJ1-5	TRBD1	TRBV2	CASRKGTGGQPQHF	TGTGCCAGCAGGAAAGGGACAGGGGGGCAGCCCCAGCATTTT
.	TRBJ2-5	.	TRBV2	CASSDILGQIKQETQYF	TGTGCCAGCAGTGATATTTTAGGACAGATCAAACAAGAGACCCAGTACTTC
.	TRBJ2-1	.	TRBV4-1	CASSQDREVVRRRSSYNEQFF	TGCGCCAGCAGCCAAGATCGAGAGGTCGTTAGACGACGCAGCTCCTACAATGAGCAGTTCTTC
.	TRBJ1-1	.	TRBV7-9	CASSPRGGFNTEAFF	TGTGCCAGCAGCCCCCGAGGGGGTTTCAACACTGAAGCTTTCTTT
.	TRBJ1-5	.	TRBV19	CASSFQKNQPQHF	TGTGCCAGTAGTTTTCAAAAGAATCAGCCCCAGCATTTT
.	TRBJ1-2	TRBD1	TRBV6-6	CASSYRQGSGYTF	TGTGCCAGCAGTTACCGACAGGGCTCTGGCTACACCTTC
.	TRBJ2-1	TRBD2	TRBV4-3	CASSRSGGHGNEQFF	TGCGCCAGCAGCCGTAGCGGGGGCCACGGGAATGAGCAGTTCTTC
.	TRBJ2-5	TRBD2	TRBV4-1	CASRASGGSKETQYF	TGCGCCAGCAGAGCAAGCGGGGGCTCCAAAGAGACCCAGTACTTC
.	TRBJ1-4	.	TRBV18	CASSPQSGEKLFF	TGTGCCAGCTCACCGCAATCGGGTGAAAAACTGTTTTTT
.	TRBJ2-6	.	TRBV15	CATSRDWGRTQPGANVLTF	TGTGCCACCAGCAGAGATTGGGGCAGGACCCAGCCTGGGGCCAACGTCCTGACTTTC
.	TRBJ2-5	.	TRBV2	CASSEAHGLWGEETQYF	TGTGCCAGCAGTGAAGCCCACGGTCTGTGGGGGGAAGAGACCCAGTACTTC
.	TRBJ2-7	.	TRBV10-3	CAISGGSSGSEQYF	TGTGCCATCAGTGGGGGAAGTAGCGGAAGCGAGCAGTACTTC
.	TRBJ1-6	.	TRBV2	CASRDSRTYNSPLHF	TGTGCCAGCAGGGACAGCAGAACCTATAATTCACCCCTCCACTTT
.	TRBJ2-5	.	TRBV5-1	CASSPGLYQETQYF	TGCGCCAGCAGCCCCGGGCTTTACCAAGAGACCCAGTACTTC
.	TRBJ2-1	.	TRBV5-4	CASSLVQGNGNEQFF	TGTGCCAGCAGCTTGGTGCAGGGAAATGGGAATGAGCAGTTCTTC
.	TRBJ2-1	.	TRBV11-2	CASSLGGSNEQFF	TGTGCCAGCAGCTTAGGGGGGAGCAATGAGCAGTTCTTC
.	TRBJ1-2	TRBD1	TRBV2	CASRAGGDYGYTF	TGTGCCAGCAGGGCAGGGGGCGATTATGGCTACACCTTC
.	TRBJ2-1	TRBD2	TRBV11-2	CASSLNLAGLNEQFF	TGTGCCAGCAGCTTGAATCTAGCGGGGTTAAATGAGCAGTTCTTC
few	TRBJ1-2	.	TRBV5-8	CASSPRTGNYGYTF	TGTGCCAGCAGCCCGCGGACGGGTAACTATGGCTACACCTTC
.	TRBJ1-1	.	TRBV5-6	CASSLEGRGRPTDTEAFF	TGTGCCAGCAGCTTGGAAGGTAGAGGGCGCCCAACCGACACTGAAGCTTTCTTT
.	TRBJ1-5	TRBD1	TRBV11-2	CASSPDRGMGQPQHF	TGTGCCAGCAGCCCGGACAGGGGAATGGGTCAGCCCCAGCATTTT
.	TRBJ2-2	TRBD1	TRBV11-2	CASSPLRDRGYTGELFF	TGTGCCAGCAGCCCCCTCCGGGACAGGGGATATACCGGGGAGCTGTTTTTT
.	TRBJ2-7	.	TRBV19	CASSMQGSLYEQYF	TGTGCCAGTAGTATGCAGGGGTCCCTATACGAGCAGTACTTC
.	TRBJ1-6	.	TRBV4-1	CASSQGLGQYYSPLHF	TGCGCCAGCAGCCAAGGACTCGGACAGTATTATTCACCCCTCCACTTT
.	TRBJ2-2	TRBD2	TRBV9	CASSVAGGGAYGELFF	TGTGCCAGCAGCGTAGCGGGAGGGGGGGCCTACGGGGAGCTGTTTTTT